This T cell receptor beta chain derives from a study of cytomegalovirus exposure and HLA in healthy donors. 60 Vbeta and 13 Jbeta primers were used in PCR. Sequenced by immunoSEQ multiplex PCR; TCRdb stores in-frame clones only, minus some. The data contain about 160,000 clones, over 75% of them singletons. At the time of sampling, donors were nominally healthy, though unrecorded immune exposures were likely. CDR3 length equals 17 residues. Study-wide results and caveats: The authors later linked a missense DCLRE1C variant to TCR beta V- and J-gene trimming. The study flagged roughly 150 TCR beta chains as cytomegalovirus-associated.

This clone came up once. Antigen specificity is unknown. The rearrangement joins TRBV21-1 to TRBJ1-5; TRBD1 reflects the table's D call only, with no check against the DNA. TRBV21-1 is listed as a pseudogene. Sequenced sample: PBMCs. The clonotype comes from a woman under 30 in good health and CMV-seronegative. The CDR3 coding sequence is TGTGCCAGCAGCAGTAGAGTTAGGGGCCGCAGCAATCAGCCCCAGCATTTT. It specifies CASSSRVRGRSNQPQHF.